The clone carrying this TCR beta chain was detected only a few times. Antigen: not known. Only in-frame clones appear in the TCRdb table, and some are missing; sequencing was by immunoSEQ multiplex PCR. The sample has roughly 170,000 clones, 90% seen once. Trimming removed 0 bases from V and 6 bases from J; junction bases left unmatched: 3. The CDR3 has 15 amino acids. Germline CDR1 and CDR2: LGHNA and YSLEER. These data belong to a study of T cell responses to AZD1222 COVID-19 vaccine. Study as a whole: It was second doses at about 4 or about 12 weeks that were pooled. Notes on the study in general: The study sampled repertoires only after the peak T cell response.

Sample: peripheral blood, taken on day 0 of AZD1222 vaccination. The TCR comes from an adult in good health. The chain couples TRBV4-3 to TRBJ2-2, with TRBD1 matching 8 bases. CDR3 nucleotide sequence: TGCGCCAGCAGCCAAGAGGCAGGGGGCCCCGGGGAGCTGTTTTTT. Amino acids: CASSQEAGGPGELFF.